A selection of T cell receptor beta chains follows, all from one sample in a study of preoperative IRX-2 immunotherapy in early breast cancer. Using immunoSEQ multiplex PCR, the repertoire was profiled, and TCRdb retains in-frame clones only, with some absent. The sample records 20,000 to 30,000 clones, approximately 72% being singletons. The material sequenced was lymph node tissue, taken after IRX-2 immunotherapy. The receptors come from a human donor with breast cancer. The CDR3 runs from the conserved cysteine through the conserved F or W. A D gene is named only where the DNA matches it firmly. Not all rows give a size; the values are once, few, many and, for expanded clones, a class.

abundance: few; d_gene: .; j_gene: TRBJ1-2; v_gene: TRBV11-3; CDR3aa: CASSLSEGGYGYTF; CDR3nt: TGTGCCAGCAGCTTATCAGAGGGAGGCTATGGCTACACCTTC
abundance: .; d_gene: TRBD1; j_gene: TRBJ2-7; v_gene: TRBV23-1; CDR3aa: CASSQEGGQVYEQYF; CDR3nt: TGCGCCAGCAGCCAAGAAGGAGGACAGGTCTACGAGCAGTACTTC
abundance: .; d_gene: .; j_gene: TRBJ2-2; v_gene: TRBV12-2; CDR3aa: CAEAARGSNTGELFF; CDR3nt: TGTGCCGAAGCGGCTAGAGGGTCGAACACCGGGGAGCTGTTTTTT
abundance: few; d_gene: TRBD1; j_gene: TRBJ2-2; v_gene: TRBV14; CDR3aa: CASSQVQGAGELFF; CDR3nt: TGTGCCAGCAGCCAGGTGCAGGGGGCCGGGGAGCTGTTTTTT
abundance: few; d_gene: TRBD1; j_gene: TRBJ1-1; v_gene: TRBV30; CDR3aa: CAWSRRSLSTGLNTEAFF; CDR3nt: TGTGCCTGGAGTCGTCGCTCCCTTTCGACAGGGCTAAACACTGAAGCTTTCTTT
abundance: .; d_gene: TRBD1; j_gene: TRBJ2-1; v_gene: TRBV7-1; CDR3aa: CASSLRDRANNEQFF; CDR3nt: TGTGCCAGCAGCCTCCGGGACAGGGCCAACAATGAGCAGTTCTTC
abundance: few; d_gene: .; j_gene: TRBJ1-2; v_gene: TRBV11-3; CDR3aa: CASSLGGRGSGYTF; CDR3nt: TGTGCCAGCAGCCTAGGAGGTCGGGGGTCGGGCTACACCTTC
abundance: few; d_gene: TRBD2; j_gene: TRBJ2-3; v_gene: TRBV5-1; CDR3aa: CASSLYISSGRDTQYF; CDR3nt: TGCGCCAGCAGCTTGTACATTTCTAGCGGGAGAGATACGCAGTATTTT
abundance: few; d_gene: .; j_gene: TRBJ1-3; v_gene: TRBV7-8; CDR3aa: CASSVGGGNTIYF; CDR3nt: TGTGCCAGCAGCGTGGGTGGAGGAAACACCATATATTTT
abundance: once; d_gene: .; j_gene: TRBJ2-2; v_gene: TRBV11-3; CDR3aa: CASSRYGGMTGELFF; CDR3nt: TGTGCCAGCAGCCGCTATGGGGGCATGACCGGGGAGCTGTTTTTT
abundance: .; d_gene: TRBD1; j_gene: TRBJ2-5; v_gene: TRBV10-2; CDR3aa: CASREGQGRETQYF; CDR3nt: TGCGCCAGCAGAGAGGGACAGGGACGAGAGACCCAGTACTTC
abundance: .; d_gene: TRBD2; j_gene: TRBJ2-3; v_gene: TRBV7-1; CDR3aa: CASSLAPSGGTDTQYF; CDR3nt: TGTGCCAGCAGCTTAGCCCCTAGCGGGGGCACAGATACGCAGTATTTT
abundance: .; d_gene: .; j_gene: TRBJ2-1; v_gene: TRBV19; CDR3aa: CASSMEAAPDLFF; CDR3nt: TGTGCCAGTAGTATGGAAGCGGCCCCAGATCTGTTCTTC
abundance: .; d_gene: .; j_gene: TRBJ2-7; v_gene: TRBV19; CDR3aa: CASTRPRGPSYEQYF; CDR3nt: TGTGCCAGTACCCGACCAAGGGGTCCCTCCTACGAGCAGTACTTC
abundance: .; d_gene: TRBD1; j_gene: TRBJ2-5; v_gene: TRBV6-8; CDR3aa: CASSSLGQVGETQYF; CDR3nt: TGTGCCAGCAGTTCTCTTGGACAGGTGGGGGAGACCCAGTACTTC
abundance: .; d_gene: TRBD1; j_gene: TRBJ1-2; v_gene: TRBV28; CDR3aa: CASRMLRGQGYTF; CDR3nt: TGTGCCAGCCGTATGTTGAGGGGACAGGGCTACACCTTC
abundance: .; d_gene: .; j_gene: TRBJ1-1; v_gene: TRBV28; CDR3aa: CASPKPGAMNTEAFF; CDR3nt: TGTGCCAGCCCGAAACCGGGGGCCATGAACACTGAAGCTTTCTTT
abundance: .; d_gene: .; j_gene: TRBJ2-5; v_gene: TRBV6-8; CDR3aa: CASSYSSIAYQETQYF; CDR3nt: TGTGCCAGCAGTTACTCGAGTATAGCGTACCAAGAGACCCAGTACTTC
abundance: .; d_gene: .; j_gene: TRBJ2-5; v_gene: TRBV22-1; CDR3aa: CASSYRTGGQETQYF; CDR3nt: TGTGCCAGCAGTTACCGAACAGGAGGGCAAGAGACCCAGTACTTC
abundance: .; d_gene: .; j_gene: TRBJ1-1; v_gene: TRBV19; CDR3aa: CASSNMGTEAFF; CDR3nt: TGTGCCAGTAGTAATATGGGCACTGAAGCTTTCTTT
abundance: .; d_gene: .; j_gene: TRBJ1-1; v_gene: TRBV6-8; CDR3aa: CAISAWGLGTEAFF; CDR3nt: TGTGCCATCAGTGCCTGGGGGCTAGGGACTGAAGCTTTCTTT
abundance: .; d_gene: .; j_gene: TRBJ2-1; v_gene: TRBV10-2; CDR3aa: CASTPTDNEQFF; CDR3nt: TGCGCCAGCACCCCGACTGACAATGAGCAGTTCTTC
abundance: few; d_gene: .; j_gene: TRBJ2-3; v_gene: TRBV29-1; CDR3aa: CSVELSTDTQYF; CDR3nt: TGCAGCGTTGAATTGAGCACAGATACGCAGTATTTT
abundance: .; d_gene: .; j_gene: TRBJ2-2; v_gene: TRBV28; CDR3aa: CASSRALQGEIWDTGELFF; CDR3nt: TGTGCCAGCAGCCGAGCTCTTCAGGGTGAGATTTGGGACACCGGGGAGCTGTTTTTT
abundance: .; d_gene: TRBD1; j_gene: TRBJ2-7; v_gene: TRBV11-3; CDR3aa: CASSLLGQGYEQYF; CDR3nt: TGTGCCAGCAGCTTGTTAGGACAGGGCTACGAGCAGTACTTC
abundance: .; d_gene: .; j_gene: TRBJ2-3; v_gene: TRBV19; CDR3aa: CASSIGYGSTDTQYF; CDR3nt: TGTGCCAGTAGTATAGGCTACGGTAGCACAGATACGCAGTATTTT
abundance: .; d_gene: TRBD2; j_gene: TRBJ2-3; v_gene: TRBV28; CDR3aa: CASRGLASVAQYF; CDR3nt: TGTGCCAGCAGAGGACTAGCCAGCGTGGCGCAGTATTTT
abundance: .; d_gene: .; j_gene: TRBJ1-2; v_gene: TRBV18; CDR3aa: CASSSGGNYGYTF; CDR3nt: TGTGCCAGCTCATCGGGGGGGAACTATGGCTACACCTTC
abundance: .; d_gene: TRBD1; j_gene: TRBJ1-5; v_gene: TRBV11-3; CDR3aa: CASSSGQGYSNQPQHF; CDR3nt: TGTGCCAGCAGCAGTGGACAGGGATATAGCAATCAGCCCCAGCATTTT
abundance: few; d_gene: TRBD2; j_gene: TRBJ2-5; v_gene: TRBV30; CDR3aa: CAWSVRGGSETQYF; CDR3nt: TGTGCCTGGAGTGTACGGGGGGGCTCCGAGACCCAGTACTTC
abundance: .; d_gene: .; j_gene: TRBJ2-1; v_gene: TRBV5-1; CDR3aa: CASSLARTHNNEQFF; CDR3nt: TGCGCCAGCAGCTTGGCTAGGACCCACAACAATGAGCAGTTCTTC
abundance: .; d_gene: TRBD2; j_gene: TRBJ2-3; v_gene: TRBV5-1; CDR3aa: CASSFSSGSDTQYF; CDR3nt: TGCGCCAGCAGCTTCTCCAGCGGGAGTGATACGCAGTATTTT
abundance: .; d_gene: .; j_gene: TRBJ1-5; v_gene: TRBV7-1; CDR3aa: CASSLAGNNQPQHF; CDR3nt: TGTGCCAGCAGCTTGGCAGGGAACAATCAGCCCCAGCATTTT
abundance: .; d_gene: TRBD1; j_gene: TRBJ2-7; v_gene: TRBV28; CDR3aa: CASTPSSTGTDFYEQYF; CDR3nt: TGTGCCAGCACCCCTTCCTCTACCGGGACAGACTTTTACGAGCAGTACTTC
abundance: .; d_gene: .; j_gene: TRBJ1-5; v_gene: TRBV19; CDR3aa: CASSKGDSNQPQHF; CDR3nt: TGTGCCAGTAGTAAGGGGGATAGCAATCAGCCCCAGCATTTT
abundance: few; d_gene: TRBD1; j_gene: TRBJ2-7; v_gene: TRBV11-3; CDR3aa: CASSFPGQDYEQYF; CDR3nt: TGTGCCAGCAGCTTTCCGGGACAGGACTACGAGCAGTACTTC
abundance: .; d_gene: TRBD2; j_gene: TRBJ2-1; v_gene: TRBV19; CDR3aa: CASSGLASYNEQFF; CDR3nt: TGTGCCAGTAGTGGACTAGCGTCGTACAATGAGCAGTTCTTC
abundance: .; d_gene: TRBD2; j_gene: TRBJ2-1; v_gene: TRBV19; CDR3aa: CASWTGLAGGPNYNEQFF; CDR3nt: TGTGCCAGTTGGACTGGACTAGCGGGAGGGCCGAACTACAATGAGCAGTTCTTC
abundance: .; d_gene: .; j_gene: TRBJ2-3; v_gene: TRBV19; CDR3aa: CASSIGTGLDTQYF; CDR3nt: TGTGCCAGTAGTATCGGCACGGGGTTGGATACGCAGTATTTT
abundance: .; d_gene: .; j_gene: TRBJ1-5; v_gene: TRBV6-8; CDR3aa: CASSAQGSQPQHF; CDR3nt: TGTGCCAGCAGTGCACAGGGTAGTCAGCCCCAGCATTTT
abundance: .; d_gene: .; j_gene: TRBJ1-5; v_gene: TRBV19; CDR3aa: CASSTGTESIRRHF; CDR3nt: TGTGCCAGTAGTACCGGGACGGAATCAATCAGGAGGCATTTT
abundance: few; d_gene: TRBD2; j_gene: TRBJ2-7; v_gene: TRBV11-3; CDR3aa: CASSLFRTSGREQYF; CDR3nt: TGTGCCAGCAGCTTATTCAGGACTAGCGGGAGAGAGCAGTACTTC
abundance: .; d_gene: TRBD2; j_gene: TRBJ2-7; v_gene: TRBV19; CDR3aa: CASSIGREGAYEQYF; CDR3nt: TGTGCCAGTAGTATCGGGCGGGAGGGGGCCTACGAGCAGTACTTC
abundance: .; d_gene: TRBD1; j_gene: TRBJ1-2; v_gene: TRBV19; CDR3aa: CASERQGYYGYTF; CDR3nt: TGTGCCAGTGAGAGACAGGGCTACTATGGCTACACCTTC
abundance: .; d_gene: .; j_gene: TRBJ2-5; v_gene: TRBV6-8; CDR3aa: CAISAQGETQYF; CDR3nt: TGTGCCATCAGTGCTCAGGGAGAGACCCAGTACTTC
abundance: .; d_gene: .; j_gene: TRBJ2-3; v_gene: TRBV6-8; CDR3aa: CANRSRGTSTDTQYF; CDR3nt: TGTGCCAACAGGTCGAGGGGCACCAGCACAGATACGCAGTATTTT
abundance: .; d_gene: .; j_gene: TRBJ2-3; v_gene: TRBV6-7; CDR3aa: CASTRDSTDTQYF; CDR3nt: TGTGCCAGCACCCGAGACAGCACAGATACGCAGTATTTT
abundance: once; d_gene: .; j_gene: TRBJ1-4; v_gene: TRBV11-3; CDR3aa: CASSPGGPGASEKLFF; CDR3nt: TGTGCCAGCAGCCCTGGCGGGCCCGGTGCTAGTGAAAAACTGTTTTTT
abundance: .; d_gene: .; j_gene: TRBJ2-7; v_gene: TRBV5-1; CDR3aa: CASSLHREGNYEQYF; CDR3nt: TGCGCCAGCAGCCTACACAGGGAAGGGAACTACGAGCAGTACTTC
abundance: .; d_gene: .; j_gene: TRBJ2-7; v_gene: TRBV15; CDR3aa: CATSRAERGSYEQYF; CDR3nt: TGTGCCACCAGCAGAGCCGAACGAGGGAGCTACGAGCAGTACTTC